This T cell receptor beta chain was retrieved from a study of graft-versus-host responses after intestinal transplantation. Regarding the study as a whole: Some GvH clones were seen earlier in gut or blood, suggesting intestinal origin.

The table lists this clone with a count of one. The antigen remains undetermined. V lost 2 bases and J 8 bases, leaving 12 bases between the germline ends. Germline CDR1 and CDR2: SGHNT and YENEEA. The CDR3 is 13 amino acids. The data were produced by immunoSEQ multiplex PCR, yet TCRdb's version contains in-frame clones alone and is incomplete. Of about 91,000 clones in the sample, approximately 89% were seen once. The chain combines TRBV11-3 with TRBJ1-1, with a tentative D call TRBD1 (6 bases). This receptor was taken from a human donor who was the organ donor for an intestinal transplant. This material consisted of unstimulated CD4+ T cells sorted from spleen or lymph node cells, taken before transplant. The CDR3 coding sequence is TGTGCCAGCAGCTTATCAGGACAGACAGAAGCTTTCTTT. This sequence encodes CASSLSGQTEAFF.